Below are 9 T cell receptor beta chains sequenced from a single sample in a study of cytomegalovirus exposure and HLA in healthy donors. 13 Jbeta primers and 60 Vbeta primers were used for the PCR. Sequenced by immunoSEQ multiplex PCR; TCRdb stores in-frame clones only, minus some. There are approximately 180,000 clones in the sample; 77% occur only once, and approximately 1.3% lies in the top ten. The sample comprised PBMCs. The source is a young woman in good health and CMV-seropositive.

CDR3 nucleotide sequence: TGCGCCAGCAGCTTTTATGAGACCCAGTACTTC. Translated: CASSFYETQYF. The gene calls are TRBV5-1 and TRBJ2-5; D is ambiguous. V was trimmed by 2 bases and J by 5 bases, leaving 4 bases between them. CDR3 length: 11 residues. CDR1 is SGHRS, CDR2 YFSETQ, per germline.

The chain recombines TRBV11-3 with TRBJ2-2; D perhaps matches TRBD2 (5 bases). The germline V gene has CDR1 SGHNT and CDR2 YENEEA. V was clipped by 1 base and J by 6 bases, with 12 bases between them. This CDR3 is 15 amino acids long. CDR3 sequence (DNA): TGTGCCAGCAGCTTAGGGGTTGCGGGCTCCGGGGAGCTGTTTTTT. Translated, it gives CASSLGVAGSGELFF.

The gene calls are TRBV6-1 and TRBJ1-1; D is perhaps TRBD1 (5 bases). V was cut by 5 bases and J by 8 bases, with 21 bases left in between. There are 15 residues in the CDR3. Germline V gives CDR1 MNHNS, CDR2 SASEGT. The CDR3, as DNA: TGTGCCAGCAGTCCTAATGGGGGGATAATATTGGAAGCTTTCTTT. Protein: CASSPNGGIILEAFF.

This chain links TRBV28 with TRBJ2-7; D possibly corresponds to TRBD2 (7 bases). CDR1 is MDHEN, CDR2 SYDVKM, per germline. The ends were cut back, 5 bases at V and 3 bases at J, with 26 bases in the middle. CDR3 length: 18 residues. CDR3 in DNA: TGTGCCAGCAGTGAGGGCGGGAGAGGGGGTCTAAGGAACTACGAGCAGTACTTC. Its translation: CASSEGGRGGLRNYEQYF.

J is TRBJ2-1 and V is TRBV28; perhaps TRBD2 as D (5 bases). Trimming removed 3 bases from V and 3 bases from J, with 15 bases in between. The CDR3 has 16 residues. CDR1 and CDR2 (germline): MDHEN, SYDVKM. The DNA of the CDR3 is TGTGCCAGCAGTTTTGGTGGTGAGCGGAACTACAATGAGCAGTTCTTC. Amino acids: CASSFGGERNYNEQFF.

The V and J genes are TRBV27 and TRBJ1-4, with 7 bases identical to TRBD1. Germline CDR1 and CDR2: MNHEY and SMNVEV (reference sequence). J gave up 12 bases and V 3 bases, and 13 bases lay outside the gene matches. The CDR3 runs to 15 residues. CDR3 amino acids: CASSFHGTASDELFF. CDR3 DNA sequence: TGTGCCAGCAGTTTCCACGGGACAGCCTCAGACGAACTGTTTTTT.

A few counts support this clone. This rearrangement joins TRBV5-1 to TRBJ2-3; TRBD2 aligns across 13 bases. Germline V gene lookup returns CDR1 SGHRS and CDR2 YFSETQ. V dropped 2 bases and J dropped 0; count of bases not matched to a gene: 9. CDR3 length equals 19 residues. CDR3 coding DNA: TGCGCCAGCAGCTTCGAAGGGACTAGCGGGACTAAAAGCACAGATACGCAGTATTTT. Amino acid sequence: CASSFEGTSGTKSTDTQYF.

The J gene is TRBJ2-3, the V gene TRBV2, with D possibly being TRBD2 (6 bases). This CDR3 spans 17 amino acids. Germline V gene data show CDR1 as SNHLY and CDR2 as FYNNEI. The V and J ends lost 2 bases and 4 bases respectively, with 19 bases between them. The DNA of the CDR3 is TGTGCCAGCAGTGAACCGCCCTGGCGGGATAGAGCAGATACGCAGTATTTT. Translating it yields CASSEPPWRDRADTQYF. The full variable domain, rest sourced from reference TRBV2 and TRBJ2-3, is EPEVTQTPSHQVTQMGQEVILRCVPISNHLYFYWYRQILGQKVEFLVSFYNNEISEKSEIFDDQFSVERPDGSNFTLKIRSTKLEDSAMYFCASSEPPWRDRADTQYFGPGTRLTVL.

This clone was seen many times. This rearrangement joins TRBV12-5 to TRBJ1-3; D is possibly TRBD1 (5 bases). The V gene's germline CDR1 is LGHNT and CDR2 FRNRAP. Trimming shortened V by 6 bases and J by 7 bases, and 10 bases separated the two germline ends. This CDR3 has 12 residues. The CDR3 sequence: CASGLNRNTIYF. The CDR3 DNA sequence: TGTGCTAGTGGACTCAACAGGAACACCATATATTTT.